Each of the 2 T cell receptor beta chains below was sequenced from the same sample in a study of human T cells and chemical hapten exposure. Time point defined: patch test 1, 2 weeks after DPC sensitization. Documented treatment: therapeutic diphenylcyclopropenone sensitization with weekly scalp DPC. TCRdb passed the RACE reads through MiXCR, listing each CDR3 protein once. This sample has roughly 360,000 distinct CDR3 sequences, with nearly 5% found just once. Specimen: whole blood, collected in connection with sensitization to the hapten diphenylcyclopropenone (DPC). All receptors derive from a woman aged 50 to 65 with alopecia areata. Some clones in this sample may be carry-over from other donors' samples.

This clonotype was counted many times. The chain carries TRBV7-9 and TRBJ2-7; possibly TRBD1 for D (6 bases). V lost 3 bases and J lost 4, with 13 bases in between. The germline V gene has CDR1 SEHNR and CDR2 FQNEAQ (reference sequence). The CDR3 consists of 14 residues. The DNA of the CDR3 is TGTGCCAGCAGCTTGGTGCCAGGGGTGTACGAGCAGTACTTC. As protein: CASSLVPGVYEQYF.

This clonotype was seen at least ten times. V and J are TRBV6-2 or TRBV6-3 and TRBJ2-5; no firm D call. The CDR3 runs 13 residues. Trimming took 8 bases from V and 1 from J, leaving 11 bases between them. CDR1 MNHEY and CDR2 SVGEGT come from the germline V gene. The CDR3 sequence is CASSPGVQETQYF. In nucleotides, the CDR3 is TGTGCCAGCTCACCTGGGGTCCAAGAGACCCAGTACTTC.